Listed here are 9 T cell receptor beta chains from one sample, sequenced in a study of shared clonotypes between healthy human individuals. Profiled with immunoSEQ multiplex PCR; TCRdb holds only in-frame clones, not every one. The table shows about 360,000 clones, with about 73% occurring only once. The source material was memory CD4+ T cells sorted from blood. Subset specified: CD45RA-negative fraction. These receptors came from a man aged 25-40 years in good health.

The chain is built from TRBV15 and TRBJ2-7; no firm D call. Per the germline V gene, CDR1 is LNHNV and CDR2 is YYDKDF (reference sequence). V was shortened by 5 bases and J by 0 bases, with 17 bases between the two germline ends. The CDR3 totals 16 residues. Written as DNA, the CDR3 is TGTGCCACCAGCCGATCACTTACAGCCTACTCCTACGAGCAGTACTTC. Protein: CATSRSLTAYSYEQYF.

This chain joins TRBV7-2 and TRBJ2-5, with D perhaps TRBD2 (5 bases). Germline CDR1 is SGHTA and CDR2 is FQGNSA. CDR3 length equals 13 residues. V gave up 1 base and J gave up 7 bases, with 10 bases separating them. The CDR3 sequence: CASSLGGPTTQYF. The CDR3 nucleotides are TGTGCCAGCAGCTTAGGAGGGCCAACGACCCAGTACTTC.

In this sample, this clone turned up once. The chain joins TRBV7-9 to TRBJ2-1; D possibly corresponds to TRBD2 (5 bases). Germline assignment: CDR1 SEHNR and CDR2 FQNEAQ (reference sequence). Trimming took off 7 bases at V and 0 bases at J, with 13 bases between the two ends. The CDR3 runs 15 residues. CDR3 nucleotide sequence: TGTGCCAGCATCCAGAGAGGGAGCTCCTACAATGAGCAGTTCTTC. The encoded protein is CASIQRGSSYNEQFF.

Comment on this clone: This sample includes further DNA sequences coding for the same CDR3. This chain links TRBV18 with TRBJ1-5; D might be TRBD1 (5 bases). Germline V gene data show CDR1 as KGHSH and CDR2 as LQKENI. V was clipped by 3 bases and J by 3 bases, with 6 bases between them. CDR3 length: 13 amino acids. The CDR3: CASSPGPNQPQHF. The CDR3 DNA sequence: TGTGCCAGCTCACCGGGGCCCAATCAGCCCCAGCATTTT.

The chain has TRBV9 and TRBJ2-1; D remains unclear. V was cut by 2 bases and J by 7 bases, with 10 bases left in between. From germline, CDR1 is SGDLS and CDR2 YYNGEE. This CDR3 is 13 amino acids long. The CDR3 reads CASSVVGKNEQFF. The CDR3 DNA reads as TGTGCCAGCAGCGTCGTGGGGAAAAATGAGCAGTTCTTC.

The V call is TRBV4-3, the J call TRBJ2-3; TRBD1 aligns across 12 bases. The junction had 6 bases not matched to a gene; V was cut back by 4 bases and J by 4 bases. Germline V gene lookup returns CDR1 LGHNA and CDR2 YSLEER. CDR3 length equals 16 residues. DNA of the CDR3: TGCGCCAGCAGCCCCGGGACAGGGGGCTTTGCAGATACGCAGTATTTT. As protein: CASSPGTGGFADTQYF.

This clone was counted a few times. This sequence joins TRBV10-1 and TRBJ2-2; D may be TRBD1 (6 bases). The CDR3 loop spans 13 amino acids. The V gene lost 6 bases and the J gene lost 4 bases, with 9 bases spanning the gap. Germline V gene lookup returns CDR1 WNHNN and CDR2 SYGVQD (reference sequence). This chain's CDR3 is CASSRQVTGELFF. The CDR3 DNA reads TGCGCCAGCAGCCGACAGGTCACCGGGGAGCTGTTTTTT.

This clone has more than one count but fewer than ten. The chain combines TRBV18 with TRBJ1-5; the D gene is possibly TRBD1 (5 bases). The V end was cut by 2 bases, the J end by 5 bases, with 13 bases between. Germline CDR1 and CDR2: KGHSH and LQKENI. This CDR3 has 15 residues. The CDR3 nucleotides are TGTGCCAGCTCACCATCGGTCTCGGGGGATCAGCCCCAGCATTTT. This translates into CASSPSVSGDQPQHF.

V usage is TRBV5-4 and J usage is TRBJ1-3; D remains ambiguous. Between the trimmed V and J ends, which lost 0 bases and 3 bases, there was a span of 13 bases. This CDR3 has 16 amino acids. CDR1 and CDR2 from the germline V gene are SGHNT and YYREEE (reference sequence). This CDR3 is CASSLATQGSGNTIYF. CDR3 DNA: TGTGCCAGCAGCTTGGCGACCCAAGGAAGTGGAAACACCATATATTTT.